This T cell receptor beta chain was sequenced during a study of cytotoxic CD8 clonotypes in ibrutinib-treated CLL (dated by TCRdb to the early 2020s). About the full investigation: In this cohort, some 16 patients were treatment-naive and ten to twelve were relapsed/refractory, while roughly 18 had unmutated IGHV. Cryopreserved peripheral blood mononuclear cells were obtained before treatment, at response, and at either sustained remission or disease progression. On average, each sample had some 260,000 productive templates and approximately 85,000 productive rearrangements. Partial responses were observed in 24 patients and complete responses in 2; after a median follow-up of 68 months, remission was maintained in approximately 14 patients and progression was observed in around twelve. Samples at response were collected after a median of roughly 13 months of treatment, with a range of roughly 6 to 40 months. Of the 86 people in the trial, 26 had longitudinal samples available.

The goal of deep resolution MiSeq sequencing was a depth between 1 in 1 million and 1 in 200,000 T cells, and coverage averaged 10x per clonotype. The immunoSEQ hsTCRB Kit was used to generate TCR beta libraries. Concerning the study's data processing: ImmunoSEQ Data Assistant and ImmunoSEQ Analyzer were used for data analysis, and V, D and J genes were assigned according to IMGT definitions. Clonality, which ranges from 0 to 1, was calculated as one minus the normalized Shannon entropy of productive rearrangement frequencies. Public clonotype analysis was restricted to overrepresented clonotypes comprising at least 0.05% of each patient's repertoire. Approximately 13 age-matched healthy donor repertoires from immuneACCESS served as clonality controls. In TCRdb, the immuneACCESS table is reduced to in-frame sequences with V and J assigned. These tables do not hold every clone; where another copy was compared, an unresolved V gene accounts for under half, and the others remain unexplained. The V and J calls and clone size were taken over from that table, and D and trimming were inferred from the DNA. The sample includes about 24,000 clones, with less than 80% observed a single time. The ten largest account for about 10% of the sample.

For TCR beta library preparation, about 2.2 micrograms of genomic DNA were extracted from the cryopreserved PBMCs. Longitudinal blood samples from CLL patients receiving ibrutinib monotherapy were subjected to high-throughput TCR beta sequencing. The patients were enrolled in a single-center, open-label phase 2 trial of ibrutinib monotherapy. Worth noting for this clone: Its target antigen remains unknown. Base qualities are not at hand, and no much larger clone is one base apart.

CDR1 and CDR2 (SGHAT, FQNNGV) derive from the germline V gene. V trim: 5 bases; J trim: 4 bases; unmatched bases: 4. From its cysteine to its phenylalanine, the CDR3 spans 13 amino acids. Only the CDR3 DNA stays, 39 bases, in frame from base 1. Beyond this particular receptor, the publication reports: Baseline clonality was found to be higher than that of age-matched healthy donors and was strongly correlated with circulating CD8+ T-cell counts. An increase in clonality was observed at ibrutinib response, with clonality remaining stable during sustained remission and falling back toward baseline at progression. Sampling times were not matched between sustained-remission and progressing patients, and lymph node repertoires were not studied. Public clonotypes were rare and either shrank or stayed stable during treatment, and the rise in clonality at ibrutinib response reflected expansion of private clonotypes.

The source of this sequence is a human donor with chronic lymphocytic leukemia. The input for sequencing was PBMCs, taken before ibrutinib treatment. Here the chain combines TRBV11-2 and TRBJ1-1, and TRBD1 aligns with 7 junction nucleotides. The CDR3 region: CASSQDRATEAFF. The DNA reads TGTGCCAGCAGCCAAGACAGGGCCACTGAAGCTTTCTTT.